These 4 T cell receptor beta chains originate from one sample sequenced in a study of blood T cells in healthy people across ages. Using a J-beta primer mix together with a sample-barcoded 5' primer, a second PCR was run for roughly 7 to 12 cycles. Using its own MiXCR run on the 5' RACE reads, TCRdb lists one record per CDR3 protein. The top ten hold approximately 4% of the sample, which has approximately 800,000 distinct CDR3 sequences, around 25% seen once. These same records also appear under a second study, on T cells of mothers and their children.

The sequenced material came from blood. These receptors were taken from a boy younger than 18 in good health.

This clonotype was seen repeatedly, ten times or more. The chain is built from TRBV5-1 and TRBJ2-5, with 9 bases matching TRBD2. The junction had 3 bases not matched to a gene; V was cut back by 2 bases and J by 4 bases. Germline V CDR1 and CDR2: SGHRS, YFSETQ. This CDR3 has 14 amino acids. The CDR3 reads CASSFAGGRETQYF. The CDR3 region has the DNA TGCGCCAGCAGCTTCGCGGGAGGGAGAGAGACCCAGTACTTC.

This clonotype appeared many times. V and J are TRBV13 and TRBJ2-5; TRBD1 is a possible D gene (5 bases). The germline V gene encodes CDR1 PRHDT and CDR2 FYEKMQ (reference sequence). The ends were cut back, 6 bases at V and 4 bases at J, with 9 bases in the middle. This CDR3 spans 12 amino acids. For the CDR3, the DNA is TGTGCCAGCAGAGGGGATGGAGAGACCCAGTACTTC. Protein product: CASRGDGETQYF. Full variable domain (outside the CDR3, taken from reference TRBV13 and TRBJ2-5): AAGVIQSPRHLIKEKRETATLKCYPIPRHDTVYWYQQGPGQDPQFLISFYEKMQSDKGSIPDRFSAQQFSDYHSELNMSSLELGDSALYFCASRGDGETQYFGPGTRLLVL.

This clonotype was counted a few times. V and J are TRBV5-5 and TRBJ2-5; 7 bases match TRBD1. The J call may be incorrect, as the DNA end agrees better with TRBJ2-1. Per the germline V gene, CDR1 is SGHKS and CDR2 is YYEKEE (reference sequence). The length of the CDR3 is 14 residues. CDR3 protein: CASSLATGEYEQFF. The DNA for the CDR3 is TGTGCCAGCAGCTTGGCTACAGGGGAATACGAGCAGTTCTTC.

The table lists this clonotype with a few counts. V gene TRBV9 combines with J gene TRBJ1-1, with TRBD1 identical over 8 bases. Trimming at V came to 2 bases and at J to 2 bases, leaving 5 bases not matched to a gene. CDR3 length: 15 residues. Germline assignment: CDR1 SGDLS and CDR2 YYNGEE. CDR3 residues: CASSVVTGGNTEAFF. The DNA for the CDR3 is TGTGCCAGCAGCGTTGTAACAGGGGGAAACACTGAAGCTTTCTTT.